This T cell receptor (beta chain) was documented in a study of T cell repertoires in cytomegalovirus infection. For the study at large: Recently described HLA-C-restricted plus well-studied HLA-B-restricted CMV epitopes were used. Public TCR beta signatures were indicative of both CMV infection and a matching HLA type. Findings and caveats of the study: Predominance within the ex vivo response was attributable to HLA-C-restricted CMV-specific TCR beta clonotypes.

CDR1 is SNHLY and CDR2 is FYNNEI in the germline V gene. V shed 5 bases and J shed 1 base, with 14 bases lying between them. This CDR3 region has 15 residues. The table lists this clonotype with a few counts. Its cognate antigen is unknown. Via MiXCR, TCRdb re-called the reads, giving one row per CDR3 protein. The sample includes about 310,000 distinct CDR3 sequences, around 25% seen only once; the top ten take 13%. The sequence was obtained from a human donor in good health (CMV status not recorded). Some clones in this sample may be carry-over from other donors' samples. Source: cultured PBMCs, taken from culture after CMV antigen stimulation. V usage is TRBV2 and J usage is TRBJ1-1, with D maybe TRBD1 (5 bases). CDR3 loop: CASSSHGTWNTEAFF. DNA for the CDR3: TGTGCCAGCAGTTCCCATGGGACCTGGAACACTGAAGCTTTCTTT.